A single sample is the source of the 4 T cell receptor beta chains below, sequenced in a study of shared clonotypes between healthy human individuals. Produced via immunoSEQ multiplex PCR; TCRdb's table is partial and in-frame only. The sample contains roughly 1,500,000 clones, roughly 98% of which appear only once. The sample was naive CD4+ T cells sorted from blood. Specified subset: CD45RA+ positively selected. These receptor sequences come from a man younger than 40 in good health.

This chain joins TRBV30 and TRBJ2-7; D is unresolved. CDR1 and CDR2 from the germline V gene are GTSNPN and SVGIG (reference sequence). V lost 0 bases, J lost 4 bases, and 13 bases lay in between. There are 14 residues in the CDR3. The CDR3 here is CAWSVLVSRYEQYF. CDR3 sequence (DNA): TGTGCCTGGAGTGTACTTGTCAGTCGGTACGAGCAGTACTTC.

The chain couples TRBV7-6 to TRBJ1-5, with no clear D. The germline V gene has CDR1 SGHVS and CDR2 FNYEAQ. The CDR3 totals 14 residues. The germline V and J ends were trimmed by 1 base and 7 bases, with 11 bases remaining between them. In nucleotides, the CDR3 is TGTGCCAGCAGCTTAGTTCGCAGCCAACAGCCCCAGCATTTT. It is translated as CASSLVRSQQPQHF.

This clone is a singleton in its sample. J is TRBJ2-7 and V is TRBV2; 8 positions match TRBD1. CDR3 size: 13 residues. The V gene's germline CDR1 is SNHLY and CDR2 FYNNEI. V dropped 4 bases and J dropped 6; count of bases not matched to a gene: 5. The CDR3 DNA reads TGTGCCAGCAGTGCGGGACAGGTTGGCGAGCAGTACTTC. This gives the protein CASSAGQVGEQYF. The entire variable domain, with the rest obtained from reference TRBV2 and TRBJ2-7, is as follows: EPEVTQTPSHQVTQMGQEVILRCVPISNHLYFYWYRQILGQKVEFLVSFYNNEISEKSEIFDDQFSVERPDGSNFTLKIRSTKLEDSAMYFCASSAGQVGEQYFGPGTRLTVT.

The chain uses TRBV7-9 and TRBJ2-2; TRBD1 matches at 7 bases. The germline V gene encodes CDR1 SEHNR and CDR2 FQNEAQ (reference sequence). The CDR3 consists of 13 residues. After removal of 4 bases from V and 6 bases from J, the junction contained 2 bases not matched to a gene. The CDR3 DNA reads as TGTGCCAGCAGCTCCGACAGGGCCGGGGAGCTGTTTTTT. Residues: CASSSDRAGELFF.